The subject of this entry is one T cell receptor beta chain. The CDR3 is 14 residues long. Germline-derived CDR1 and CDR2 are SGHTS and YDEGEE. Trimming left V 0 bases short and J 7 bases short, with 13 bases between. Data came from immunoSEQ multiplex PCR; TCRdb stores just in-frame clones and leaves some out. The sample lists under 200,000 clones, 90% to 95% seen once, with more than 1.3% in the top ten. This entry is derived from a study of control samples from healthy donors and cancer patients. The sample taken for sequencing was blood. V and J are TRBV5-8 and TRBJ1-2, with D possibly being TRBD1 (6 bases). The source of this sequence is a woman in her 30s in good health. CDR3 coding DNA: TGTGCCAGCAGCTTGGCCGGGACAAAGCGTGGCTACACCTTC. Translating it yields CASSLAGTKRGYTF. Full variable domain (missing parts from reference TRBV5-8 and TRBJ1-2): EAGVTQSPTHLIKTRGQQATLRCSPISGHTSVYWYQQALGLGLQFLLWYDEGEERNRGNFPPRFSGRQFPNYSSELNVNALELEDSALYLCASSLAGTKRGYTFGSGTRLTVV.